The 20 T cell receptor beta chains in this list originate from one sample, sequenced in a study of long-term antiretroviral therapy in people with HIV. They ran version v3.0 of the immunoSEQ assay at survey level. Profiling relied on immunoSEQ multiplex PCR, and the TCRdb table lists in-frame clones only, not all of them. Here the sample spans 20,000 or so clones, more than 70% being singletons. This specimen was unsorted PBMCs, taken 0.5 years before starting antiretroviral therapy. Source of these receptors: a young man with HIV.

The rearrangement links TRBV7-8 to TRBJ2-1; 8 bases agree with TRBD2. This CDR3 is 16 amino acids long. Germline V gene sequence: CDR1 SGHVS, CDR2 FQNEAQ. V dropped 5 bases and J dropped 5; count of bases not matched to a gene: 11. CDR3 residues: CASSPRTSQLNNEQFF. CDR3 sequence (DNA): TGTGCCAGCAGCCCCCGGACTAGCCAACTAAACAATGAGCAGTTCTTC.

The J gene is TRBJ2-7, the V gene TRBV7-9, with 7 nucleotides matching TRBD1. Unmatched junction bases numbered 1, after V lost 4 bases and J lost 4 bases. CDR1 SEHNR and CDR2 FQNEAQ come from the germline V gene (reference sequence). The CDR3 loop spans 12 amino acids. The DNA of the CDR3 is TGTGCCAGCAGCTCGGACAGGTACGAGCAGTACTTC. Protein product: CASSSDRYEQYF.

The chain joins TRBV6-1 to TRBJ1-5; the D gene is possibly TRBD1 (5 bases). The V end was cut by 1 base, the J end by 6 bases, with 13 bases between. This CDR3 region has 15 residues. Per the germline V gene, CDR1 is MNHNS and CDR2 is SASEGT. The CDR3 spells CASSEGRQGGQPQHF. In nucleotides, the CDR3 is TGTGCCAGCAGTGAAGGGCGGCAGGGCGGTCAGCCCCAGCATTTT.

J is TRBJ2-1 and V is TRBV19, with 11 bases that match TRBD2. The CDR3 has 13 residues. From germline, CDR1 is LNHDA and CDR2 SQIVND (reference sequence). After removal of 4 bases from V and 9 bases from J, the junction contained 2 bases not matched to a gene. The CDR3 bases are TGTGCCAGTAGTAATAGCGGGAGGGCTGAGCAGTTCTTC. Protein sequence: CASSNSGRAEQFF.

The chain joins TRBV6-5 to TRBJ2-7; 8 nucleotides align to TRBD2. V shed 0 bases, J shed 3 bases, and the junction held 7 bases outside the gene matches. Germline V gives CDR1 MNHEY, CDR2 SVGAGI. The CDR3 sequence is 16 residues long. The CDR3 DNA follows: TGTGCCAGCAGTTACTCCGGGACTAGATGGCTCTACGAGCAGTACTTC. Its protein product is CASSYSGTRWLYEQYF.

J is TRBJ1-5 and V is TRBV6-6; D is possibly TRBD1 (5 bases). Germline lookup yields CDR1 MNHNY and CDR2 SVGAGI (reference sequence). Trimming took 11 bases from V and 7 from J, leaving 18 bases between them. The CDR3 totals 13 residues. CDR3 amino acids: CAGSTAPGQPQHF. Written as DNA, the CDR3 is TGTGCCGGTTCGACAGCCCCAGGGCAGCCCCAGCATTTT.

The table lists this clone with a count of one. The chain couples TRBV7-2 to TRBJ2-1; D gene unclear. Germline V gives CDR1 SGHTA, CDR2 FQGNSA. This CDR3 spans 12 amino acids. Trimming removed 5 bases at V and 7 bases at J, with 9 bases between. Written as DNA, the CDR3 is TGTGCCAGCAGCCTGGACCGGAATGAGCAGTTCTTC. Translated: CASSLDRNEQFF.

This clone came up a few times. This rearrangement joins TRBV6-6 to TRBJ2-7, with no clear D. The germline CDR1 and CDR2 sequences are MNHNY and SVGAGI (reference sequence). Trimming took off 4 bases at V and 6 bases at J, with 4 bases between the two ends. This CDR3 has 10 amino acids. CDR3 loop: CASSSGEQYF. As DNA, the CDR3 is TGTGCCAGCAGTTCTGGCGAGCAGTACTTC.

The CDR3: CASSPGPGTEAFF. The CDR3 region has the DNA TGTGCCAGCAGTCCGGGACCAGGGACTGAAGCTTTCTTT. The V call is TRBV27, the J call TRBJ1-1; TRBD1 is a possible D gene (5 bases). Germline lookup yields CDR1 MNHEY and CDR2 SMNVEV (reference sequence). V gave up 5 bases and J gave up 5 bases, with 12 bases separating them. CDR3 length equals 13 residues.

This chain connects TRBV10-3 to TRBJ2-2; D remains unclear. The CDR3 contains 12 residues. Germline-derived CDR1 and CDR2 are ENHRY and SYGVKD. Trimming pared 6 bases from V and 1 base from J, leaving 3 bases between. The chain's CDR3 is CAIRLNTGELFF. CDR3 bases: TGTGCCATCAGGCTGAACACCGGGGAGCTGTTTTTT.

The chain has TRBV14 and TRBJ2-7, with 10 bases that match TRBD1. Trimming at V came to 0 bases and at J to 5 bases, leaving 10 bases not matched to a gene. Germline V gene data show CDR1 as SGHDN and CDR2 as FVKESK. The length of the CDR3 is 17 residues. CDR3 coding DNA: TGTGCCAGCAGCCAAGACCCTCTCCGGGACAGGGGCCACGAGCAGTACTTC. Translation: CASSQDPLRDRGHEQYF. Full variable domain (remainder filled in from reference TRBV14 and TRBJ2-7): EAGVTQFPSHSVIEKGQTVTLRCDPISGHDNLYWYRRVMGKEIKFLLHFVKESKQDESGMPNNRFLAERTGGTYSTLKVQPAELEDSGVYFCASSQDPLRDRGHEQYFGPGTRLTVT.

The V gene is TRBV6-6, the J gene TRBJ2-7, with D uncertain. CDR1 is MNHNY, CDR2 SVGAGI, per germline (reference sequence). V dropped 3 bases and J dropped 4 bases, with 10 bases sitting between them. The CDR3 is 13 amino acids. CDR3 loop: CASSYKGGYEQYF. The CDR3 DNA reads TGTGCCAGCAGTTATAAGGGTGGGTACGAGCAGTACTTC.

The V gene is TRBV28, the J gene TRBJ1-1; 10 bases are shared with TRBD1. The trim removed 6 bases at V and 5 bases at J, leaving 3 bases unmatched. CDR1 and CDR2 from the germline V gene are MDHEN and SYDVKM. The CDR3 has 13 amino acids. CDR3: CASRDRGWTEAFF. The CDR3 nucleotides read TGTGCCAGCAGGGACAGGGGGTGGACTGAAGCTTTCTTT.

The chain uses TRBV6-1 and TRBJ1-1; tentative D call: TRBD1 (6 bases). Germline CDR1 reads MNHNS; CDR2 reads SASEGT. V was clipped by 4 bases and J by 2 bases, with 11 bases between them. The CDR3 totals 14 residues. In nucleotides, the CDR3 is TGTGCCAGCAGTGCCAAGGACAGTAACACTGAAGCTTTCTTT. Residues: CASSAKDSNTEAFF.

The chain is built from TRBV7-6 and TRBJ1-1, with D possibly TRBD1 on 5 matching bases. The CDR3 loop spans 12 amino acids. V gave up 5 bases and J gave up 8 bases, with 12 bases separating them. From germline, CDR1 is SGHVS and CDR2 FNYEAQ. The CDR3 DNA reads as TGTGCCAGCAGCCCGGGGGGGACCGAAGCTTTCTTT. It is translated as CASSPGGTEAFF. Filled out from reference TRBV7-6 and TRBJ1-1, the complete variable domain reads GAGVSQSPRYKVTKRGQDVALRCDPISGHVSLYWYRQALGQGPEFLTYFNYEAQQDKSGLPNDRFSAERPEGSISTLTIQRTEQRDSAMYRCASSPGGTEAFFGQGTRLTVV.

This chain joins TRBV11-2 and TRBJ2-7; TRBD1 is a possible D gene (5 bases). Trimming took off 3 bases at V and 5 bases at J, with 11 bases between the two ends. This CDR3 region has 13 residues. The germline gives CDR1 SGHAT, CDR2 FQNNGV. The CDR3 DNA reads as TGTGCCAGCAGCTTGGTATGGGGCCACGAGCAGTACTTC. It encodes CASSLVWGHEQYF.

This sequence joins TRBV4-1 and TRBJ2-1; D remains ambiguous. Trimming left V 0 bases short and J 3 bases short, with 9 bases between. CDR3 length: 15 residues. In germline, CDR1 is MGHRA, CDR2 YSYEKL. CDR3 residues: CASSQDRSGYNEQFF. DNA of the CDR3: TGCGCCAGCAGCCAAGATAGGTCGGGCTACAATGAGCAGTTCTTC.

The sample holds one count of this clone. The chain uses TRBV28 and TRBJ1-5, with 12 bases identical to TRBD1. CDR3 length equals 14 residues. The germline CDR1 and CDR2 sequences are MDHEN and SYDVKM. CDR3 sequence reads: CGTGQGALGQPQHF. CDR3 nucleotide sequence: TGTGGTACGGGACAGGGGGCTCTCGGGCAGCCCCAGCATTTT.

The J gene is TRBJ1-4, the V gene TRBV7-9; possibly TRBD1 for D (5 bases). Germline V gene lookup returns CDR1 SEHNR and CDR2 FQNEAQ (reference sequence). Between the trimmed V and J ends, which lost 6 bases and 2 bases, there was a span of 16 bases. The length of the CDR3 is 16 residues. The CDR3 DNA reads TGTGCCAGCAGACCCCTTCTGGGGGGGACTAATGAAAAACTGTTTTTT. Translated: CASRPLLGGTNEKLFF.

This clone is labeled as medium-sized. The chain employs TRBV5-1 and TRBJ1-1; unclear D gene. V lost 0 bases, J lost 0 bases, and 12 bases lay in between. The CDR3 contains 16 residues. Germline V gives CDR1 SGHRS, CDR2 YFSETQ. Written as DNA, the CDR3 is TGCGCCAGCAGCTTGGCCGTTGGAGGGTTGAACACTGAAGCTTTCTTT. This codes for CASSLAVGGLNTEAFF.